These T cell receptor beta chains were read from a single sample in a study of patients and donors after allogeneic stem cell transplantation. Using its own MiXCR run on the RT-PCR reads, TCRdb lists one record per CDR3 protein. The sample records 150,000 to 200,000 distinct CDR3 sequences, 30% being singletons. Sample: blood, either unsorted or a sorted T cell fraction (not recorded which). The receptors shown here come from a human donor who was either an allogeneic HSCT recipient or a stem cell or donor lymphocyte infusion donor (not recorded which). It is not recorded whose cells these are; they may come from a transplant donor. The conserved cysteine and the conserved F or W are not part of the CDR3 here. D genes are given only for firm matches. Where a row states a size, it is once, few, many or the class of an expanded clone; other rows omit it.

D: TRBD1
J: TRBJ1-2
size: -
V: TRBV28
CDR3: ASSQQGIEGYT

D: TRBD2
J: TRBJ2-1
size: few
V: TRBV7-2
CDR3: ASSSVAGVGNEQF

D: -
J: TRBJ2-7
size: few
V: TRBV30
CDR3: AWSVGSEQY

D: -
J: TRBJ2-3
size: -
V: TRBV7-9
CDR3: ASSTTVTSTDTQY

D: TRBD1
J: TRBJ1-5
size: few
V: TRBV10-3
CDR3: AISEGPGQGNKGSH

D: TRBD1
J: TRBJ1-1
size: -
V: TRBV7-2
CDR3: ASRPGQGVTEAF

D: TRBD1
J: TRBJ1-6
size: few
V: TRBV5-5
CDR3: ASSRQGDNSPLH

D: -
J: TRBJ2-1
size: -
V: TRBV7-3
CDR3: ASSLYGGPYNEQF

D: -
J: TRBJ1-5
size: -
V: TRBV12-3/TRBV12-4
CDR3: ASSLQGPNQPQH

D: TRBD2
J: TRBJ2-1
size: once
V: TRBV20-1
CDR3: SAGLAGGPRNEQF

D: -
J: TRBJ1-1
size: -
V: TRBV21-1
CDR3: ASSKVLNRFRNTEAF

D: TRBD1
J: TRBJ1-5
size: many
V: TRBV4-2
CDR3: ASSQDWTGNSNQPQH

D: -
J: TRBJ2-5
size: -
V: TRBV7-9
CDR3: ASSREVETQY

D: TRBD1
J: TRBJ1-5
size: many
V: TRBV29-1
CDR3: SVEGGGGKPQH

D: TRBD1
J: TRBJ1-1
size: few
V: TRBV5-1
CDR3: ASSWGTGGNQVGTEAF

D: -
J: TRBJ2-2
size: -
V: TRBV30
CDR3: AWATGPNTGELF

D: -
J: TRBJ2-2
size: -
V: TRBV4-1
CDR3: ASSQDRARGELF

D: TRBD2
J: TRBJ2-1
size: -
V: TRBV29-1
CDR3: SVELQREGREQF

D: TRBD1
J: TRBJ1-5
size: -
V: TRBV5-6
CDR3: ASSRTGTSQPQH